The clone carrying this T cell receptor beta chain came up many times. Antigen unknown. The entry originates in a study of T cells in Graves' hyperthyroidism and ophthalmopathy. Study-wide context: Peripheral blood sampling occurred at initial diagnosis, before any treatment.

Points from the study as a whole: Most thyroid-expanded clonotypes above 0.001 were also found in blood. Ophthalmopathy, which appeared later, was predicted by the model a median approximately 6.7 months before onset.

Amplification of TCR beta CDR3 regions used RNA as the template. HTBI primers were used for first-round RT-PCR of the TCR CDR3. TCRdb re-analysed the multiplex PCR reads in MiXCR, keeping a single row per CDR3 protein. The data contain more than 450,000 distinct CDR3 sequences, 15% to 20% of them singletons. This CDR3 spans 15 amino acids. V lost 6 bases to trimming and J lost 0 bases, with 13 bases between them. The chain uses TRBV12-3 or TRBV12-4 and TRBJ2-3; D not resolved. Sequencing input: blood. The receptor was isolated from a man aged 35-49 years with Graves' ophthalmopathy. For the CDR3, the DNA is TGTGCCAGCAGACCCCGCCTGAGTAGCACAGATACGCAGTATTTT. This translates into CASRPRLSSTDTQYF.